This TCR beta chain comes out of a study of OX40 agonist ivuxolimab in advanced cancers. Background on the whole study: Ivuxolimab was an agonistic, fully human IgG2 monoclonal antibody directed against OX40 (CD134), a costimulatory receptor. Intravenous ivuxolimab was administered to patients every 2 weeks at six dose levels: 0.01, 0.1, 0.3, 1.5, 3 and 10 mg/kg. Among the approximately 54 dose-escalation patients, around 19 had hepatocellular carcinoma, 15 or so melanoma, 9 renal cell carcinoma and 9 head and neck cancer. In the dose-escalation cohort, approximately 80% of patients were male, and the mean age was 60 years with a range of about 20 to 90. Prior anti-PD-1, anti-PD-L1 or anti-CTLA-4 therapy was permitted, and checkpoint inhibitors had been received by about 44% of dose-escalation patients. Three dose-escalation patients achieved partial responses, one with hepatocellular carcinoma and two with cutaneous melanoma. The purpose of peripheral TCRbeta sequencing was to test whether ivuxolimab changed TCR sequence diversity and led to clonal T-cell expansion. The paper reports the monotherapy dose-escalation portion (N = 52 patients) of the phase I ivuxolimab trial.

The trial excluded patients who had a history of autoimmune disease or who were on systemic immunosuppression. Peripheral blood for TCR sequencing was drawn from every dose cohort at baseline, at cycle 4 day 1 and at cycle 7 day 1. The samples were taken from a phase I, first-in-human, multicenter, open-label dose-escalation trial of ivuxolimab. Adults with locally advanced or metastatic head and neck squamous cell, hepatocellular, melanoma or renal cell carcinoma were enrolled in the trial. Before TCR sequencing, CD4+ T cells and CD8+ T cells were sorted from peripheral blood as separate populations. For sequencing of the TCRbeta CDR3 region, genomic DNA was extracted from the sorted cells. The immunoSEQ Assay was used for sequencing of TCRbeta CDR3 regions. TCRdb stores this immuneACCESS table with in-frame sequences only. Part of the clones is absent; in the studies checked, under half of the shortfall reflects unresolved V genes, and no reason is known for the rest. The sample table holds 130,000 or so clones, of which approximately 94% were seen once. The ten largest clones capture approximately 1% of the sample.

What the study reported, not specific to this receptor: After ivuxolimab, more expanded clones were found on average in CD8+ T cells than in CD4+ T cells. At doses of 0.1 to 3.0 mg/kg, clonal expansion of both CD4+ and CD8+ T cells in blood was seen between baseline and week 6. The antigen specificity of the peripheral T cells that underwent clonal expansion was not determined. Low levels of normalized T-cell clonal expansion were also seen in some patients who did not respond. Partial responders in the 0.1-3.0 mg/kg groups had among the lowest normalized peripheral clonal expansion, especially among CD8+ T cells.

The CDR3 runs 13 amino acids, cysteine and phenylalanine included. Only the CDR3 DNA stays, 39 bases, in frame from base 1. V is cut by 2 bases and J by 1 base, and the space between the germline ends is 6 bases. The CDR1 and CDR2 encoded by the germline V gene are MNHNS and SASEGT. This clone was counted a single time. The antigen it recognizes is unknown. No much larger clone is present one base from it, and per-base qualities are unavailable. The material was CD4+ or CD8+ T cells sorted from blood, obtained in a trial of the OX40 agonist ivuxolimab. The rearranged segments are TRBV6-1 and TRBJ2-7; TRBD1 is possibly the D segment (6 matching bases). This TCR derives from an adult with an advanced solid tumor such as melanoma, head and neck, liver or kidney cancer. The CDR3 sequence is CASSETGSYEQYF. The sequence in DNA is TGTGCCAGCAGTGAAACAGGGTCCTACGAGCAGTACTTC.